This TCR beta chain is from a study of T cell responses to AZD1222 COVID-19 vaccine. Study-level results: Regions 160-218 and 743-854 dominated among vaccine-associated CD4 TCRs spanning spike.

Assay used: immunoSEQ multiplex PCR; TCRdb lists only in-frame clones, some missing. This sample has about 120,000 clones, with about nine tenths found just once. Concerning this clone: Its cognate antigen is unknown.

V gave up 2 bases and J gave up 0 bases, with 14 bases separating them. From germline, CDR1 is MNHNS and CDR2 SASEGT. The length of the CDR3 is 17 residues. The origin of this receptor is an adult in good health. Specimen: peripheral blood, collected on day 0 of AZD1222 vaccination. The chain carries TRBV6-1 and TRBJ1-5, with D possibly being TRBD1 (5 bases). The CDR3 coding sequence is TGTGCCAGCAGTGAATCCGGGGGACTCTATAGCAATCAGCCCCAGCATTTT. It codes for CASSESGGLYSNQPQHF.